This T cell receptor beta chain came from a study of T cells in Graves' hyperthyroidism and ophthalmopathy (dated by TCRdb to between 2018 and 2020). Study-wide context: Peripheral blood samples were taken at initial diagnosis, before any treatment was given. To identify TCR V-J signatures that set the groups apart, the researchers used a discovery cohort of 100 patients, made up of roughly 40 with Graves' ophthalmopathy and 57 with stable Graves' hyperthyroidism. Prospective prediction of ophthalmopathy was tested in an independent validation cohort of 18 to 20 hyperthyroidism patients and 15 to 17 patients who later progressed to ophthalmopathy. For training and testing, the 80 to 100 patients in the discovery cohort were randomly divided in a 7:3 ratio. In several Graves' hyperthyroidism patients, the study also compared T-cell repertoires from thyroid tissue with T-cell repertoires from blood. After sampling, hyperthyroidism patients received methimazole starting at 30 mg daily, and ophthalmopathy patients received high-dose intravenous methylprednisolone. The paper describes TCR Vbeta CDR3 sequencing of 135 peripheral blood samples, made up of 43 ophthalmopathy patients, 70 to 80 hyperthyroidism patients and approximately 17 progressor patients. The study at large found these results: A 13 V-J signature model separated ophthalmopathy from stable hyperthyroidism, with over 85% sensitivity and 81% to 82% specificity in cross-validation and 80%/75% in testing. During validation, the model predicted progression to ophthalmopathy a median of about 6.3 months ahead of onset, with roughly 65% sensitivity and roughly 75% specificity. Blood samples also contained most of the expanded thyroid clonotypes (frequency above 0.001), which suggests that blood repertoires may reflect thyroid immune responses. Sample size was not statistically predetermined, and investigators were not blinded to group allocation.

The germline V gene sets CDR1 to MDHEN and CDR2 to SYDVKM. The cysteine opens and the phenylalanine closes a CDR3 of 14 amino acids. The entry retains the CDR3 DNA only, 42 bases that are in frame from base 1. The germline V and J ends show losses of 6 bases and 5 bases respectively, and no gene match explains 7 bases of the junction. TCR beta CDR3 regions were amplified from RNA transcripts. The TCR CDR3 was subjected to a first round of RT-PCR using the HTBI primer set and the Qiagen OneStep RT-PCR kit. A second multiplex PCR round built the libraries, followed by size selection and purification. The libraries were sequenced on an Illumina HiSeq2000 using paired-end 100 bp reads. The published analysis was carried out like this. SOAPnuke was used to process the raw data, removing reads that contained adapters or uncalled bases, had a mean Phred below 15, or lacked an exact match to the constant primer or identifier. High-quality paired reads were merged with COPE v1.2.5, and unique nucleotide sequences were defined as clonotypes. Clonotypes were aligned to IMGT TRBV, TRBD and TRBJ reference segments using MiTCR v1.1. The analysis included only V-J combinations with a frequency above 0.0001, which together covered 98% to 99.2% of the repertoires. A TCS score was defined as the ratio between F50 (clonal expansion) and ExV (chaos), using BLOSUM62-based TCRdist between CDR3 peptides within each V-J. Welch's t-statistics and random forest reduced fewer than 600 V-J features to 13, which were used in a naive Bayes classifier (R e1071). In TCRdb, the public reads were trimmed at Q25 with fastp and aligned with MiXCR, with productive beta chains retained. Each CDR3 protein gets just one entry, which takes the most common genes and DNA from the rows behind it. The V and J calls were determined by TCRdb, not by the authors. The sample data list more than 500,000 distinct CDR3 sequences, and 11% to 15% of these were observed just once. The ten most abundant clones make up approximately 14% of the sample.

Stable Graves' hyperthyroidism was defined as no progression to ophthalmopathy during 18 months of follow-up. Hyperthyroidism patients were newly diagnosed, with disease duration under 2 months, and aged 18 to 65 years. The study excluded patients with uncontrolled infections, other autoimmune diseases, pregnancy or lactation. Diagnoses were based on clinical symptoms, serum thyroxine and TRAb, thyroid ultrasound and orbital computed tomography. PBMCs were isolated from about 10 ml of fresh peripheral blood by Ficoll-Paque density gradient centrifugation. Total RNA was extracted using Trizol reagent, and RNA quality was assessed on an Agilent 2100 Bioanalyzer. This clonotype has a count of ten or more. Which antigen it targets is not known. Per-nucleotide qualities are absent, and no much larger clonotype sits a single base away.

The receptor comes from a woman in her thirties or forties with Graves' hyperthyroidism. Sequencing was performed on blood. The rearrangement joined TRBV28 to TRBJ1-5; 7 central nucleotides agree with TRBD1. The nucleotide sequence reads as follows: TGTGCCAGCAGCACTCAGGGGGGTTATCAGCCCCAGCATTTT. Its translation reads: CASSTQGGYQPQHF.